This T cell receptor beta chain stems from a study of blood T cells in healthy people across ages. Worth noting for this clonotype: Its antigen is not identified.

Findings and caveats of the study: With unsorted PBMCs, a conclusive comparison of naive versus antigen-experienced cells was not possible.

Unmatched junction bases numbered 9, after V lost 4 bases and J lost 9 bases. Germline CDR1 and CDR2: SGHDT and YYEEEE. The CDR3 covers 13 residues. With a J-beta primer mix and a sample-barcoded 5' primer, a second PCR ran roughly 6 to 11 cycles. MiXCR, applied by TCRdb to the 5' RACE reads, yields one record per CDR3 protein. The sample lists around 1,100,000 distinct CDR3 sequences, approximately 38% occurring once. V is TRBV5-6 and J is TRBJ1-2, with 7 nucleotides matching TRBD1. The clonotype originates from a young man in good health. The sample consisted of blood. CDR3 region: CASSQDRVGRYTF. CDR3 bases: TGTGCCAGCAGCCAAGACAGGGTCGGTCGCTACACCTTC.